This T cell receptor (beta chain) was identified in a study of T cells in Graves' hyperthyroidism and ophthalmopathy. TCR beta CDR3 regions were amplified from RNA transcripts. Researchers ran a first-round RT-PCR on the TCR CDR3 using the HTBI primer set. MiXCR, run by TCRdb on the multiplex PCR reads, gives a single entry per CDR3 protein. The sample carries 700,000 to 950,000 distinct CDR3 sequences, roughly 32% recorded once. This CDR3 region has 13 residues. J gave up 0 bases and V 7 bases, and 5 bases lay outside the gene matches. CDR1 and CDR2 (germline): SQVTM, ANQGSEA. Sequencing was performed on blood. The rearrangement links TRBV29-1 to TRBJ1-1; 7 nucleotides line up with TRBD1. The clonotype comes from a woman between 40 and 55 years old with Graves' hyperthyroidism. The chain's CDR3 is CSAWDRLNTEAFF. The CDR3 DNA reads TGCAGCGCCTGGGACAGACTGAACACTGAAGCTTTCTTT.